These 9 T cell receptor beta chains share one sample of origin, sequenced in a study of blood T cell repertoires in COVID-19. Sequencing was performed with immunoSEQ multiplex PCR; in TCRdb, only in-frame clones are kept and a portion is missing. Among 200,000 to 250,000 clones listed, more than 70% were seen once. Source material: peripheral blood. The source is a woman older than 75 with acute or convalescent COVID-19.

J is TRBJ2-5 and V is TRBV5-1, with 7 bases that match TRBD2. J lost 1 base, V lost 10 bases, and 10 bases had no gene match. Germline CDR1 is SGHRS and CDR2 is YFSETQ. The CDR3 is 14 residues long. The CDR3 nucleotides are TGCGCCTCCGGGGTAGCGGGTCCCCAAGAGACCCAGTACTTC. Its translation: CASGVAGPQETQYF.

V is TRBV12-3 or TRBV12-4 and J is TRBJ1-3; D call uncertain. V lost 6 bases and J lost 4, with 10 bases in between. The CDR3 spans 13 residues. The CDR3 protein is CASRPTGGNTIYF. In DNA, the CDR3 is TGTGCCAGCAGACCGACGGGAGGAAACACCATATATTTT.

The chain joins TRBV4-1 to TRBJ1-2; D may be TRBD1 (6 bases). Per the germline V gene, CDR1 is MGHRA and CDR2 is YSYEKL. There are 13 residues in the CDR3. Trimming removed 2 bases at V and 7 bases at J, with 11 bases between. As DNA, the CDR3 is TGCGCCAGCAGCCAAAGGGGGGGTTTTGGCTACACCTTC. It translates to CASSQRGGFGYTF.

The CDR3 nucleotides read TGTGCCAGCAGTATCGGACAGGGGGGGGGATACACTGAAGCTTTCTTT. Translated, it gives CASSIGQGGGYTEAFF. The rearrangement links TRBV27 to TRBJ1-1, with 10 bases lining up with TRBD1. Germline V gives CDR1 MNHEY, CDR2 SMNVEV (reference sequence). The CDR3 spans 16 residues. V shed 5 bases, J shed 3 bases, and the junction held 9 bases outside the gene matches.

This clone is a singleton in its sample. The chain is built from TRBV13 and TRBJ1-4, with 7 bases aligning to TRBD1. The length of the CDR3 is 14 residues. Per the germline V gene, CDR1 is PRHDT and CDR2 is FYEKMQ (reference sequence). The V and J ends lost 3 bases and 8 bases, in that order; junction bases with no gene match: 6. DNA of the CDR3: TGTGCCAGCAGCTTCACAGGGGCTAGGGAAAAACTGTTTTTT. Its translation: CASSFTGAREKLFF.

The J gene is TRBJ1-1, the V gene TRBV5-5; 11 bases match TRBD1. Germline loops: CDR1 SGHKS, CDR2 YYEKEE (reference sequence). Germline trimming cut 0 bases from V and 0 bases from J; bases unmatched to any gene: 7. The CDR3 has 18 amino acids. The DNA of the CDR3 is TGTGCCAGCAGCTTGGCCCCGGGACAGGGGGTTATGAACACTGAAGCTTTCTTT. Translating gives CASSLAPGQGVMNTEAFF.

This clone was seen a single time. The chain has TRBV7-9 and TRBJ2-2; 9 bases align to TRBD1. In germline, CDR1 is SEHNR, CDR2 FQNEAQ (reference sequence). V trimming: 5 bases; J trimming: 6 bases; junction bases outside the gene matches: 7. The CDR3 extends over 15 amino acids. The CDR3 spells CASSPGTGNAGELFF. CDR3 nucleotide sequence: TGTGCCAGCAGCCCCGGGACAGGGAATGCCGGGGAGCTGTTTTTT.

The J gene is TRBJ1-5, the V gene TRBV19; D is ambiguous. CDR1 is LNHDA, CDR2 SQIVND, per germline (reference sequence). CDR3 length: 15 residues. Trimming stripped 6 bases from V and 6 bases from J, with 18 bases between. The CDR3 loop reads CASSTTRTGVQPQHF. As DNA, the CDR3 is TGTGCCAGTAGCACGACTAGGACGGGTGTTCAGCCCCAGCATTTT.

V is TRBV19 and J is TRBJ2-7, with D possibly matching TRBD1 (5 bases). Germline V gene data show CDR1 as LNHDA and CDR2 as SQIVND (reference sequence). The CDR3 spans 15 residues. V lost 3 bases and J lost 5, with 17 bases in between. In DNA form, the CDR3 reads TGTGCCAGTAGTATCCGATTCAGGGAAATTAACGAGCAGTACTTC. Translating gives CASSIRFREINEQYF.